The clone carrying this T cell receptor beta chain came up many times. Its antigen is as yet unknown. TCRdb recomputed clones from the PCR reads via MiXCR. The data hold some 37,000 clones, with less than 25% observed a single time. Ahead of thyroid surgery, no patient had received treatment of any kind. CDR1 is SQVTM, CDR2 ANQGSEA, per germline. The CDR3 spans 12 residues. V lost 4 bases, J lost 6 bases, and 2 bases stayed unmatched. This sample was taken from a study of metastatic and nonmetastatic thyroid tumors. Study-wide background: The study looked at repertoires side by side in blood and in tumor or nodule tissue from malignant and benign thyroid patients.

Study-wide points: In blood and tumor, TCR beta diversity was reportedly significantly higher in malignant thyroid tumors than in benign nodules.

The material sequenced was blood. The chain is built from TRBV29-1 and TRBJ1-2; 10 nucleotides agree with TRBD1. The sequence derives from a female donor with papillary thyroid cancer or a benign thyroid nodule (not recorded which). Some clones in this sample may be carry-over from other donors' samples. CDR3 region: CSVGDRGDGYTF. In nucleotides, the CDR3 is TGCAGCGTTGGGGACAGGGGCGATGGCTACACCTTC.